The sequence of this T cell receptor beta chain was determined in a study of CD8 T cells in ankylosing spondylitis. Study-level findings and limits: CD8+ disease-linked clones were present at relatively low frequencies in blood. Significantly higher representation of disease-linked clones was reported for matched ankylosing spondylitis synovial fluid.

A quantitative 5'-RACE method, one with molecular barcodes, was used to make TCR beta libraries. MiXCR, run by TCRdb on the 5' RACE reads, gives a single entry per CDR3 protein. The repertoire includes approximately 300,000 distinct CDR3 sequences, around 20% of them detected once, and roughly 4% sits in the top ten. Regarding this clonotype: The antigen is undetermined.

Source material: blood, either unsorted or a sorted T cell fraction (not recorded which). The receptor's source is a female donor with ankylosing spondylitis or in good health (not recorded which).

DNA of the CDR3: TGTGCCACCAGCAGAGAGGGGACTAGCGGATACGAGCAGTACTTC. Protein: CATSREGTSGYEQYF. This chain uses TRBV15 with TRBJ2-7, with 11 positions matching TRBD2. The V segment lost 0 bases and the J segment 4 bases; nucleotides outside the gene matches: 2. This CDR3 is built from 15 residues. Germline V gene lookup returns CDR1 LNHNV and CDR2 YYDKDF (reference sequence).